What follows are 29 T cell receptor beta chains derived from one specimen sequenced in a study of cytomegalovirus exposure and HLA in healthy donors. The PCR ran on 60 Vbeta and 13 Jbeta primers. Only in-frame clones appear in the TCRdb table, and some are missing; sequencing was by immunoSEQ multiplex PCR. The table has approximately 190,000 clones, more than 70% seen once. Material: PBMCs. The receptors were sampled from a boy younger than 18 in good health and CMV-seronegative.

This sequence joins TRBV16 and TRBJ2-7; the D is unclear. Per the germline V gene, CDR1 is KGHSY and CDR2 is FQNENV. V gave up 1 base and J gave up 5 bases, with 6 bases separating them. The CDR3 runs 12 residues. The CDR3 loop is CASSQFVNEQYF. CDR3 bases: TGTGCCAGCAGCCAATTCGTAAACGAGCAGTACTTC.

In its sample, this clone was seen once. The V gene is TRBV13, the J gene TRBJ2-2; TRBD2 might be the D (6 bases). Germline-derived CDR1 and CDR2 are PRHDT and FYEKMQ (reference sequence). The CDR3 extends over 17 amino acids. The ends were cut back, 3 bases at V and 6 bases at J, with 20 bases in the middle. CDR3 nucleotide sequence: TGTGCCAGCAGCTTCGTATCTATACTAGCCCGGCCCGGGGAGCTGTTTTTT. This sequence encodes CASSFVSILARPGELFF.

This chain links TRBV10-2 with TRBJ2-7, with D perhaps matching TRBD2 (7 bases). This CDR3 is 16 amino acids long. Germline values: CDR1 WSHSY, CDR2 SAAADI. Between the trimmed V and J ends, which lost 3 bases and 5 bases, there was a span of 20 bases. The CDR3 loop reads CASSDLMGGGPNEQYF. CDR3 nucleotides: TGCGCCAGCAGTGACCTTATGGGGGGGGGCCCCAACGAGCAGTACTTC.

The V gene is TRBV6-1, the J gene TRBJ2-5; D gene unclear. CDR3 length equals 15 residues. Trimming removed 7 bases at V and 2 bases at J, with 17 bases between. CDR1 MNHNS and CDR2 SASEGT come from the germline V gene. The CDR3 sequence is CASKPESDFQETQYF. The CDR3 coding sequence is TGTGCCAGCAAGCCCGAGTCAGACTTTCAAGAGACCCAGTACTTC.

J is TRBJ1-5 and V is TRBV5-1; D perhaps matches TRBD1 (5 bases). The CDR3 consists of 14 residues. The V end lost 1 base, the J end lost 7 bases, and 12 bases lay between the germline ends. CDR1 is SGHRS, CDR2 YFSETQ, per germline. This chain's CDR3 is CASSLNGGGQPQHF. For the CDR3, the DNA is TGCGCCAGCAGCTTGAATGGGGGGGGACAGCCCCAGCATTTT.

The chain joins TRBV6-6 to TRBJ1-1; D perhaps matches TRBD1 (5 bases). The CDR3 has 14 residues. Germline V gene sequence: CDR1 MNHNY, CDR2 SVGAGI (reference sequence). With 2 bases removed from V and 4 bases from J, the gap between germline ends came to 11 bases. The CDR3 is CASSYPGSATEAFF. Here the CDR3 DNA reads TGTGCCAGCAGTTACCCAGGGTCGGCCACTGAAGCTTTCTTT.

This clone was seen once. This chain connects TRBV29-1 to TRBJ2-2; D gene ambiguous. Germline CDR1 is SQVTM and CDR2 is ANQGSEA. CDR3 size: 14 residues. Deletions cut 4 bases from V and 2 bases from J, with 11 bases between. CDR3 protein: CSVAGDKNTGELFF. The CDR3, as DNA: TGCAGCGTTGCTGGTGACAAAAACACCGGGGAGCTGTTTTTT.

The rearrangement joins TRBV10-3 to TRBJ1-2, with no clear D. CDR1 is ENHRY and CDR2 is SYGVKD in the germline V gene. V was shortened by 2 bases and J by 3 bases, with 7 bases between the two germline ends. This CDR3 is built from 13 residues. As DNA, the CDR3 is TGTGCCATCAGTGAGCGGTTTGACTATGGCTACACCTTC. Its protein product is CAISERFDYGYTF.

The chain employs TRBV9 and TRBJ2-1; 7 bases align to TRBD2. Germline assignment: CDR1 SGDLS and CDR2 YYNGEE. The CDR3 extends over 15 amino acids. Losses at the gene ends were 0 bases for V and 1 base for J; bases not matched to a gene: 1. The CDR3 DNA is TGTGCCAGCAGCGTAGGGGGGGGGTCCTACAATGAGCAGTTCTTC. Its protein is CASSVGGGSYNEQFF.

CDR3 nucleotides: TGTGCCAGCAGTTTATTTGGGGCGATAGGGGCTTCGGGGGAGCTGTTTTTT. It codes for CASSLFGAIGASGELFF. The chain is built from TRBV27 and TRBJ2-2; D perhaps matches TRBD1 (5 bases). Trimming shortened V by 1 base and J by 8 bases, and 20 bases separated the two germline ends. There are 17 residues in the CDR3. Germline V gene data show CDR1 as MNHEY and CDR2 as SMNVEV (reference sequence).

This clone came up once. The chain combines TRBV19 with TRBJ1-5; 11 bases line up with TRBD1. The CDR3 sequence is 16 residues long. V trimming: 4 bases; J trimming: 4 bases; junction bases outside the gene matches: 6. Per the germline V gene, CDR1 is LNHDA and CDR2 is SQIVND (reference sequence). CDR3 bases: TGTGCCAGTAGTAGAGAGGACAGGGGGCCGAATCAGCCCCAGCATTTT. Its protein product is CASSREDRGPNQPQHF.

The genes are TRBV6-5 and TRBJ1-5, with D possibly matching TRBD1 (6 bases). V lost 4 bases, J lost 7 bases, and 11 bases lay in between. CDR1 and CDR2 from the germline V gene are MNHEY and SVGAGI. The CDR3 has 13 residues. The chain's CDR3 is CASSSTGWQPQHF. The CDR3 nucleotides read TGTGCCAGCAGTTCAACAGGGTGGCAGCCCCAGCATTTT.

The chain combines TRBV6-6 with TRBJ2-7; the D gene is possibly TRBD1 (5 bases). This CDR3 region has 11 residues. V gave up 10 bases and J gave up 3 bases, with 10 bases separating them. Germline assignment: CDR1 MNHNY and CDR2 SVGAGI (reference sequence). CDR3 in amino acids: CATQGSYEQYF. CDR3 sequence (DNA): TGTGCCACTCAGGGAAGCTACGAGCAGTACTTC.

The chain has TRBV7-9 and TRBJ1-5; D is possibly TRBD1 (6 bases). Germline-derived CDR1 and CDR2 are SEHNR and FQNEAQ (reference sequence). This CDR3 region has 12 residues. V was cut by 6 bases and J by 8 bases, with 11 bases left in between. DNA of the CDR3: TGTGCCAGCAGAAGAGAGGGGGAGCCCCAGCATTTT. Its protein product is CASRREGEPQHF.

This clone was counted only a few times. The rearrangement uses TRBV6-5 and TRBJ1-1; D not resolved. CDR1 and CDR2 from the germline V gene are MNHEY and SVGAGI. V gave up 1 base and J gave up 8 bases, with 5 bases separating them. CDR3 length: 11 amino acids. In DNA, the CDR3 is TGTGCCAGCAGTTACTACGGGGAAGCTTTCTTT. This encodes CASSYYGEAFF.

This clone was observed a handful of times. V and J are TRBV4-1 and TRBJ2-6; no definite D call. Germline loops: CDR1 MGHRA, CDR2 YSYEKL. V lost 0 bases and J lost 2, with 8 bases in between. The CDR3 is 16 amino acids. CDR3 in DNA: TGCGCCAGCAGCCAAGACGGAACAGCTGGGGCCAACGTCCTGACTTTC. Translated: CASSQDGTAGANVLTF.

This chain links TRBV5-6 with TRBJ1-5; TRBD1 aligns across 8 bases. The CDR3 has 16 residues. Germline V gene lookup returns CDR1 SGHDT and CDR2 YYEEEE. V lost 1 base, J lost 1 base, and 4 bases stayed unmatched. For the CDR3, the DNA is TGTGCCAGCAGCTTGAACAGGGGGATGAGCAATCAGCCCCAGCATTTT. It is translated as CASSLNRGMSNQPQHF.

This clone has just a few counts. V usage is TRBV29-1 and J usage is TRBJ2-3, with 10 bases lining up with TRBD2. Germline V gene sequence: CDR1 SQVTM, CDR2 ANQGSEA. The CDR3 has 13 amino acids. V was clipped by 6 bases and J by 5 bases; unmatched bases: 5. The CDR3, as DNA: TGCAGCGTGCGGACTAGCGGAAAAGATACGCAGTATTTT. Protein: CSVRTSGKDTQYF.

V gene TRBV5-8 combines with J gene TRBJ1-2, with D possibly being TRBD1 (5 bases). Germline assignment: CDR1 SGHTS and CDR2 YDEGEE. CDR3 length: 10 amino acids. Trimming left V 8 bases short and J 4 bases short, with 6 bases between. CDR3: CASDSYGYTF. In DNA form, the CDR3 reads TGTGCCAGTGACAGCTATGGCTACACCTTC.

This chain joins TRBV27 and TRBJ2-1; 9 bases match TRBD1. Germline loops: CDR1 MNHEY, CDR2 SMNVEV (reference sequence). The CDR3 length is 16 residues. J lost 6 bases, V lost 3 bases, and 9 bases had no gene match. The chain's CDR3 is CASSLMTGTGTNEQFF. The CDR3 DNA follows: TGTGCCAGCAGTTTGATGACCGGGACAGGGACCAATGAGCAGTTCTTC.

This chain joins TRBV28 and TRBJ1-5, with a possible D match to TRBD1 (5 bases). This CDR3 region has 15 residues. Germline CDR1 and CDR2: MDHEN and SYDVKM. V was cut by 8 bases and J by 4 bases, with 18 bases left in between. DNA for the CDR3: TGTGCCAGCGGGGGGACTCTAAAAGTTAATCAGCCCCAGCATTTT. It yields the protein CASGGTLKVNQPQHF.

The rearrangement joins TRBV5-6 to TRBJ1-6; 9 positions match TRBD1. CDR3 length: 14 residues. V lost 2 bases and J lost 14; bases outside the gene matches: 8. In germline, CDR1 is SGHDT, CDR2 YYEEEE. CDR3 DNA: TGTGCCAGCAGCTTACAGGGGGCAGAAGGAACCCTCCACTTT. This codes for CASSLQGAEGTLHF. The complete variable domain, with remaining parts taken from reference TRBV5-6 and TRBJ1-6, reads DAGVTQSPTHLIKTRGQQVTLRCSPKSGHDTVSWYQQALGQGPQFIFQYYEEEERQRGNFPDRFSGHQFPNYSSELNVNALLLGDSALYLCASSLQGAEGTLHFGNGTRLTVT.

The chain has TRBV5-1 and TRBJ2-7; the D gene is possibly TRBD2 (7 bases). Germline CDR1 reads SGHRS; CDR2 reads YFSETQ. The CDR3 has 14 residues. Trimming cost V 3 bases and J 3 bases, with 13 bases left between them. CDR3 in DNA: TGCGCCAGCAGCTCCGGGGGGCTAGGCTACGAGCAGTACTTC. Protein: CASSSGGLGYEQYF.

V and J are TRBV4-1 and TRBJ2-5, with 7 bases that match TRBD1. The J call may be in error: the DNA end matches TRBJ2-7 better. Germline lookup yields CDR1 MGHRA and CDR2 YSYEKL. The CDR3 is made up of 15 amino acids. The CDR3 here is CASSQASGQPYEQYF. In DNA, the CDR3 is TGCGCCAGCAGCCAAGCCTCGGGACAGCCCTACGAGCAGTACTTC.

The gene calls are TRBV27 and TRBJ2-3; D ambiguous. Trimming took off 10 bases at V and 3 bases at J, with 8 bases between the two ends. CDR1 and CDR2 from the germline V gene are MNHEY and SMNVEV (reference sequence). The CDR3 sequence is 11 residues long. CDR3 sequence: CATLRTDTQYF. The CDR3 coding sequence is TGTGCCACCCTTAGAACAGATACGCAGTATTTT.

The chain uses TRBV7-2 and TRBJ1-2; 7 nucleotides align to TRBD1. CDR1 is SGHTA and CDR2 is FQGNSA in the germline V gene. V lost 5 bases, J lost 1 base, and 4 bases stayed unmatched. The CDR3 spans 14 residues. CDR3 amino acids: CASSPTGNNYGYTF. The DNA of the CDR3 is TGTGCCAGCAGCCCGACAGGGAATAACTATGGCTACACCTTC.

CDR3 coding DNA: TGTGCCAGCAGCTTTTCTGTCGGGACAGACTACGAGCAGTACTTC. Amino acids: CASSFSVGTDYEQYF. This sequence joins TRBV11-1 and TRBJ2-7; 7 nucleotides line up with TRBD1. Germline V gene lookup returns CDR1 SGHAT and CDR2 FQDESV (reference sequence). The CDR3 spans 15 residues. With 3 bases clipped from V and 3 bases from J, the junction kept 8 bases outside the gene matches. The entire variable domain, with the rest obtained from reference TRBV11-1 and TRBJ2-7, is as follows: EAEVAQSPRYKITEKSQAVAFWCDPISGHATLYWYRQILGQGPELLVQFQDESVVDDSQLPKDRFSAERLKGVDSTLKIQPAELGDSAMYLCASSFSVGTDYEQYFGPGTRLTVT.

This chain uses TRBV9 with TRBJ2-3, with 9 bases matching TRBD1. The V gene end was trimmed by 3 bases and the J gene end by 2 bases; junction bases not matched to a gene: 1. Germline V gives CDR1 SGDLS, CDR2 YYNGEE. The length of the CDR3 is 14 residues. The CDR3 bases are TGTGCCAGCAGCGGGGACAGGGCCACAGATACGCAGTATTTT. Protein product: CASSGDRATDTQYF.

This chain links TRBV5-6 with TRBJ2-7, with 9 nucleotides matching TRBD1. The V gene end was trimmed by 3 bases and the J gene end by 3 bases; junction bases not matched to a gene: 4. Germline CDR1 SGHDT, CDR2 YYEEEE. The CDR3 is 14 amino acids. CDR3 sequence: CASSSGTGYYEQYF. The DNA for the CDR3 is TGTGCCAGCAGCTCCGGGACAGGGTACTACGAGCAGTACTTC.